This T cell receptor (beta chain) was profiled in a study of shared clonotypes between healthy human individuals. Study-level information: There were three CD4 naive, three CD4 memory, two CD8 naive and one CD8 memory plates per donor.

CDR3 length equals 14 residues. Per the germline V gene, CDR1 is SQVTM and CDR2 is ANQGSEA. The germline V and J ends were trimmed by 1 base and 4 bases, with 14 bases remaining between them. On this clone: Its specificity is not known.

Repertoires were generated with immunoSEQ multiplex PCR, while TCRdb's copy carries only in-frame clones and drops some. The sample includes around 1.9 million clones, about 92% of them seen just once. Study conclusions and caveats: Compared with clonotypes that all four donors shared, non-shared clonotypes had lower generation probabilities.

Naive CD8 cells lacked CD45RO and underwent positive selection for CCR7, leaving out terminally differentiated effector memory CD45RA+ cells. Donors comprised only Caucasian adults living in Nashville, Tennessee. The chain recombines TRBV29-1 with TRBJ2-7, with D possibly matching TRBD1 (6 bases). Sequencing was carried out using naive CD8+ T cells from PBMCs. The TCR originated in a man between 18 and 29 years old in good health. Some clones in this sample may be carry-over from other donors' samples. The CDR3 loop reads CSVEGGRGGYEQYF. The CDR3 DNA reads TGCAGCGTTGAAGGGGGGCGCGGAGGTTACGAGCAGTACTTC.